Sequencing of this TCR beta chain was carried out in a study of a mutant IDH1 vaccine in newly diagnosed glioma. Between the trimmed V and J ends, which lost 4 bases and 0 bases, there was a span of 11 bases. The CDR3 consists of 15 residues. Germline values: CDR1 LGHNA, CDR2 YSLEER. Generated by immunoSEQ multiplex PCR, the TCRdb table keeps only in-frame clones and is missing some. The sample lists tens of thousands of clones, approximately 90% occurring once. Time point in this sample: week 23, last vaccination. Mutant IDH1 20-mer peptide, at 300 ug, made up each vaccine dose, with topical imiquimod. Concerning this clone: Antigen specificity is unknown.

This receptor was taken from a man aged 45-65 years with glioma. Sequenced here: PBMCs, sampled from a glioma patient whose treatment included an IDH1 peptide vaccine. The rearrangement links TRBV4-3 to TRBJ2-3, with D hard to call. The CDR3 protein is CASSPSSESTDTQYF. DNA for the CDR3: TGCGCCAGCAGCCCCAGCAGCGAAAGCACAGATACGCAGTATTTT.